This entry lists 31 T cell receptor beta chains sequenced from one sample in a study of Ad26.COV2.S vaccination and SARS-CoV-2 variants. Sequencing used immunoSEQ multiplex PCR; TCRdb keeps in-frame clones, though not all of them. This table holds under 550,000 clones, around 87% found once. Treatment here: roughly 18 received Ad26.COV2.S at low or high dose, single or two shots; about 5 received placebo; per-sample allocation not given. It was on day 63 after the first vaccine or placebo injection that samples were taken. The specimen comprised peripheral blood, sampled in a trial of Ad26.COV2.S vaccine versus placebo. The receptors here all came from a person aged 18-60 years who received the Ad26.COV2.S COVID-19 vaccine or a placebo.

The chain couples TRBV7-2 to TRBJ2-5; no clear D. Germline-derived CDR1 and CDR2 are SGHTA and FQGNSA. V was cut by 1 base and J by 4 bases, with 10 bases left in between. The CDR3 consists of 14 residues. The DNA for the CDR3 is TGTGCCAGCAGCTTAGGTTCTCCACCAGAGACCCAGTACTTC. Translation gives CASSLGSPPETQYF. The full variable domain, its missing parts supplied by reference TRBV7-2 and TRBJ2-5, is GAGVSQSPSNKVTEKGKDVELRCDPISGHTALYWYRQSLGQGLEFLIYFQGNSAPDKSGLPSDRFSAERTGGSVSTLTIQRTQQEDSAVYLCASSLGSPPETQYFGPGTRLLVL.

The chain couples TRBV19 to TRBJ2-2; no firm D call. In germline, CDR1 is LNHDA, CDR2 SQIVND (reference sequence). The V gene lost 3 bases and the J gene lost 6 bases, with 2 bases spanning the gap. The CDR3 runs 11 residues. The CDR3 coding sequence is TGTGCCAGTAGTATGTCCGGGGAGCTGTTTTTT. As protein: CASSMSGELFF.

The chain employs TRBV4-1 and TRBJ1-3; TRBD1 matches at 10 bases. In germline, CDR1 is MGHRA, CDR2 YSYEKL. J was trimmed by 0 bases and V by 5 bases; bases with no gene match: 13. The CDR3 contains 19 residues. CDR3 nucleotides: TGCGCCAGCAGCGGGACCGGGACAGGGGCCATCCACTCTGGAAACACCATATATTTT. Its protein product is CASSGTGTGAIHSGNTIYF.

The chain is built from TRBV18 and TRBJ2-7; perhaps D is TRBD1 or TRBD2 (5 bases each). Germline CDR1 is KGHSH and CDR2 is LQKENI. The CDR3 has 14 amino acids. Trimming removed 3 bases at V and 2 bases at J, with 11 bases between. The CDR3 nucleotides read TGTGCCAGCTCACCGATCGGGACCACCTACGAGCAGTACTTC. Protein: CASSPIGTTYEQYF.

The chain is built from TRBV2 and TRBJ1-2; the match to TRBD1 covers 9 bases. V was pared by 4 bases and J by 4 bases, with 4 bases of the junction left unmatched. The CDR3 runs to 14 residues. Germline V gives CDR1 SNHLY, CDR2 FYNNEI. For the CDR3, the DNA is TGTGCCAGCAGTGGATCGGACAGGGGCTATGGCTACACCTTC. Translation: CASSGSDRGYGYTF.

The J gene is TRBJ1-4, the V gene TRBV28; D might be TRBD1 (5 bases). The germline CDR1 and CDR2 sequences are MDHEN and SYDVKM. The CDR3 consists of 16 residues. The V gene lost 3 bases and the J gene lost 0 bases, with 11 bases spanning the gap. The CDR3 region is CASSLSGQTTNEKLFF. CDR3 nucleotide sequence: TGTGCCAGCAGTTTGTCAGGGCAAACAACTAATGAAAAACTGTTTTTT.

The CDR3: CASSQGLAGGPYPYNEQFF. The CDR3 nucleotides read TGTGCCAGCAGCCAAGGGCTAGCGGGGGGACCTTACCCCTACAATGAGCAGTTCTTC. The chain links TRBV7-8 to TRBJ2-1, with 11 bases fitting TRBD2. CDR1 SGHVS and CDR2 FQNEAQ come from the germline V gene. The CDR3 runs 19 residues. J lost 2 bases, V lost 5 bases, and 14 bases had no gene match.

The genes are TRBV6-5 and TRBJ2-3; 8 bases agree with TRBD1. Germline V gene sequence: CDR1 MNHEY, CDR2 SVGAGI. V lost 8 bases to trimming and J lost 3 bases; unmatched junction nucleotides: 10. CDR3 length equals 15 residues. CDR3 loop: CASSRQGIVTDTQYF. The CDR3 coding sequence is TGTGCCAGCTCTCGACAGGGGATCGTGACAGATACGCAGTATTTT.

The genes are TRBV5-1 and TRBJ2-5, with D maybe TRBD1 (6 bases). The CDR3 has 13 amino acids. Germline V gene sequence: CDR1 SGHRS, CDR2 YFSETQ. The V end lost 4 bases, the J end lost 2 bases, and 9 bases lay between the germline ends. CDR3 nucleotides: TGCGCCAGCAGCCACAGGGCACAAGAGACCCAGTACTTC. Amino acid sequence: CASSHRAQETQYF.

Details on this clone: The same CDR3 arises from other DNA sequences in this sample as well. V gene TRBV29-1 combines with J gene TRBJ2-1; no reliable D call. Germline V gene lookup returns CDR1 SQVTM and CDR2 ANQGSEA. V was pared by 2 bases and J by 4 bases, with 6 bases between. The CDR3 has 12 residues. The CDR3 region has the DNA TGCAGCGTTGAACGGGTTTACAATGAGCAGTTCTTC. It specifies CSVERVYNEQFF.

This clone was observed a few times. The J gene is TRBJ2-1, the V gene TRBV7-3; no firm D call. CDR1 is SGHTA and CDR2 is FQGTGA in the germline V gene. Trimming removed 2 bases from V and 5 bases from J, with 7 bases in between. The CDR3 has 13 amino acids. In nucleotides, the CDR3 is TGTGCCAGCAGCTTAGGGTCAAACAATGAGCAGTTCTTC. It translates to CASSLGSNNEQFF.

The CDR3 bases are TGCGCCAGCAGCTTGGGTGGCAGGCGGGGAGAGACCCAGTACTTC. Translated: CASSLGGRRGETQYF. J is TRBJ2-5 and V is TRBV5-1, with D perhaps matching TRBD2 (6 bases). The length of the CDR3 is 15 residues. The germline V gene encodes CDR1 SGHRS and CDR2 YFSETQ. The V end was cut by 0 bases, the J end by 4 bases, with 13 bases between.

The chain recombines TRBV4-1 with TRBJ2-5, with D unclear. V was cut by 2 bases and J by 1 base, with 5 bases left in between. CDR1 is MGHRA and CDR2 is YSYEKL in the germline V gene. There are 13 residues in the CDR3. The CDR3 DNA reads as TGCGCCAGCAGCCAACTACCCCAAGAGACCCAGTACTTC. Translated, it gives CASSQLPQETQYF.

The chain joins TRBV5-5 to TRBJ2-7, with 7 bases that match TRBD1. The CDR3 spans 15 residues. J gave up 9 bases and V 0 bases, and 12 bases lay outside the gene matches. Germline lookup yields CDR1 SGHKS and CDR2 YYEKEE (reference sequence). The CDR3 reads CASSLAGTVQQGQYF. CDR3 nucleotides: TGTGCCAGCAGCTTGGCCGGGACAGTCCAACAGGGGCAGTACTTC.

The gene calls are TRBV7-3 and TRBJ2-6; D gene uncertain. CDR1 and CDR2 from the germline V gene are SGHTA and FQGTGA. The CDR3 has 15 amino acids. Trimming pared 5 bases from V and 1 base from J, leaving 9 bases between. DNA of the CDR3: TGTGCCAGCAGCCTACAGCAATCTGGGGCCAACGTCCTGACTTTC. This sequence encodes CASSLQQSGANVLTF.

This clone was recorded only once. V usage is TRBV7-2 and J usage is TRBJ1-1; 8 nucleotides align to TRBD1. This CDR3 is built from 13 residues. From germline, CDR1 is SGHTA and CDR2 FQGNSA. Trimming took 3 bases from V and 4 from J; bases not matched to a gene: 1. In DNA form, the CDR3 reads TGTGCCAGCAGCTTGGACAGGGTCACTGAAGCTTTCTTT. The encoded protein is CASSLDRVTEAFF.

The chain combines TRBV3-1 (or the pseudogene TRBV3-2) with TRBJ2-5; 11 nucleotides align to TRBD2. This CDR3 has 15 residues. V shed 4 bases and J 2 bases; nucleotides not matched to a gene: 3. Germline V CDR1 and CDR2: LGHDT, YNNKEL (reference sequence). The CDR3 DNA follows: TGTGCCAGCAGCCCACTAGCGGGGGCACAAGAGACCCAGTACTTC. As protein: CASSPLAGAQETQYF.

The rearrangement uses TRBV9 and TRBJ2-1, with 11 bases identical to TRBD1. The CDR3 consists of 16 residues. Germline CDR1 and CDR2: SGDLS and YYNGEE. The ends lost 4 bases at V and 3 bases at J; junction bases unmatched: 6. The CDR3 here is CASSPGTGGVYNEQFF. CDR3 nucleotide sequence: TGTGCCAGCAGCCCAGGGACAGGGGGAGTCTACAATGAGCAGTTCTTC.

This sequence joins TRBV23-1 and TRBJ2-2; TRBD1 might be the D (5 bases). TRBV23-1 is placed among ORFs of uncertain function. Trimming left V 0 bases short and J 7 bases short, with 6 bases between. This CDR3 is built from 13 residues. CDR3 nucleotide sequence: TGCGCCAGCAGTCAATCAGGGGTCGGGGAGCTGTTTTTT. As protein: CASSQSGVGELFF.

The CDR3 region is CASSASGTDGTEAFF. The DNA of the CDR3 is TGTGCCAGCAGCGCATCGGGGACAGATGGCACTGAAGCTTTCTTT. The V gene is TRBV7-9, the J gene TRBJ1-1, with 7 bases that match TRBD1. V shed 5 bases and J 4 bases; nucleotides not matched to a gene: 10. Germline V lookup: CDR1 SEHNR, CDR2 FQNEAQ (reference sequence). This CDR3 spans 15 amino acids.

The rearrangement uses TRBV5-4 and TRBJ2-7; D unresolved. V shed 0 bases and J shed 6 bases, with 7 bases lying between them. The CDR3 runs to 12 residues. Germline V gene lookup returns CDR1 SGHNT and CDR2 YYREEE (reference sequence). The CDR3 nucleotides are TGTGCCAGCAGCTTGGCCGCGGCCGAGCAGTACTTC. Protein product: CASSLAAAEQYF.

The CDR3 DNA is TGTGCCAGCAGCTTAGTGGGGGCTACAGGGACAGATACGCAGTATTTT. Translation: CASSLVGATGTDTQYF. The chain carries TRBV7-2 and TRBJ2-3; D possibly corresponds to TRBD1 (6 bases). V lost 1 base, J lost 3 bases, and 14 bases lay in between. The CDR3 is made up of 16 amino acids. Germline CDR1 is SGHTA and CDR2 is FQGNSA.

V usage is TRBV6-1 and J usage is TRBJ2-7, with a tentative D call TRBD1 (6 bases). The CDR3 runs to 11 residues. CDR1 MNHNS and CDR2 SASEGT come from the germline V gene. Between the trimmed V and J ends, which lost 2 bases and 7 bases, there was a span of 6 bases. As DNA, the CDR3 is TGTGCCAGCAGTGAAAGGGGGGAGCAGTACTTC. Translating gives CASSERGEQYF.

This sequence joins TRBV6-7 and TRBJ2-2; D is perhaps TRBD2 (6 bases). TRBV6-7 is noted as an ORF with a role that remains uncertain. Trimming removed 0 bases at V and 3 bases at J, with 14 bases between. The CDR3 consists of 17 residues. This CDR3 reads CASSYSQEGRDTGELFF. CDR3 in DNA: TGTGCCAGCAGTTACTCCCAGGAGGGACGCGACACCGGGGAGCTGTTTTTT.

This chain connects TRBV6-2 or TRBV6-3 to TRBJ1-2; TRBD1 matches at 11 bases. CDR3 length equals 14 residues. Germline CDR1 and CDR2: MNHEY and SVGEGT. Losses at the gene ends were 5 bases for V and 7 bases for J; bases not matched to a gene: 6. The CDR3 nucleotides read TGTGCCAGCAGTAGGGACAGGGGGATATCTGGCTACACCTTC. As protein: CASSRDRGISGYTF.

J is TRBJ2-7 and V is TRBV3-1 (or the pseudogene TRBV3-2); 8 bases match TRBD1. The V gene end was trimmed by 3 bases and the J gene end by 6 bases; junction bases not matched to a gene: 10. The CDR3 totals 15 residues. The V gene's germline CDR1 is LGHDT and CDR2 YNNKEL (reference sequence). CDR3: CASSQAWTGNGEQYF. Written as DNA, the CDR3 is TGTGCCAGCAGCCAGGCCTGGACAGGGAACGGCGAGCAGTACTTC.

V and J are TRBV4-1 and TRBJ2-3; TRBD2 might be the D (6 bases). The V and J ends lost 4 bases and 3 bases respectively, with 17 bases between them. The CDR3 totals 16 residues. Germline V gene data show CDR1 as MGHRA and CDR2 as YSYEKL. CDR3 in amino acids: CASSLIGSGPTDTQYF. CDR3 DNA sequence: TGCGCCAGCAGCCTCATCGGAAGCGGGCCTACAGATACGCAGTATTTT.

J is TRBJ2-3 and V is TRBV4-3, with TRBD1 identical over 8 bases. Losses at the gene ends were 1 base for V and 3 bases for J; bases not matched to a gene: 3. Germline V gene lookup returns CDR1 LGHNA and CDR2 YSLEER. The CDR3 is 15 amino acids. CDR3 DNA: TGCGCCAGCAGCCAAGCTCAGGGGGCGACAGATACGCAGTATTTT. Its protein product is CASSQAQGATDTQYF.

The gene calls are TRBV24-1 and TRBJ1-4; D is uncertain. Trimming removed 3 bases at V and 7 bases at J, with 14 bases between. The CDR3 covers 15 residues. Germline lookup yields CDR1 KGHDR and CDR2 SFDVKD. The CDR3 region is CATSDRTEEGEKLFF. In DNA, the CDR3 is TGTGCCACCAGTGATCGGACGGAAGAAGGTGAAAAACTGTTTTTT.

This sequence joins TRBV6-5 and TRBJ1-1, with unresolved D. Germline V lookup: CDR1 MNHEY, CDR2 SVGAGI. Trimming pared 6 bases from V and 4 bases from J, leaving 9 bases between. This CDR3 spans 12 amino acids. The CDR3 protein is CASSGLGTEAFF. CDR3 in DNA: TGTGCCAGCAGCGGCCTAGGCACTGAAGCTTTCTTT.

The CDR3 coding sequence is TGTGCCAGCAGCTTAGTTCCGAGTTATCAGCCCCAGCATTTT. It is translated as CASSLVPSYQPQHF. This chain links TRBV7-8 with TRBJ1-5; D is unresolved. Germline values: CDR1 SGHVS, CDR2 FQNEAQ. This CDR3 has 14 residues. Trimming took off 1 base at V and 5 bases at J, with 9 bases between the two ends.